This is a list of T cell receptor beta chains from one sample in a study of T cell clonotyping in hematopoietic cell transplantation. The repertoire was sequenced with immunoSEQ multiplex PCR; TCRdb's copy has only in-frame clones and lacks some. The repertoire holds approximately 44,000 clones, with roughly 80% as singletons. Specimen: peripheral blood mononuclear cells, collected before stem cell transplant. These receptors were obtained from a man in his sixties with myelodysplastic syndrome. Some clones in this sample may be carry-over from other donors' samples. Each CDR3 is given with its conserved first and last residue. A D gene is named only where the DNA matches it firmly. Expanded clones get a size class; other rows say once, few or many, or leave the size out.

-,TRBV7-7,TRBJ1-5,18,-,TGTGCTAGCAGCTTAATCTTTCCTCGGGGCAGGCTGAATCAGCCCCAGCATTTT,CASSLIFPRGRLNQPQHF
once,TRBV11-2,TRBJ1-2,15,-,TGTGCCAGCAGCTTAGGTTCTAAGGGAAGCCAAGAGGACACCTTC,CASSLGSKGSQEDTF
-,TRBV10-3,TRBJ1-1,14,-,TGTGCCATCAGTGAGTCCCGGGGGTTGACTGAAGCTTTCTTT,CAISESRGLTEAFF
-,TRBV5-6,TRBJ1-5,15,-,TGTGCCAGCTCCGGCAGGGGTGGGGGCAATCAGCCCCAGCATTTT,CASSGRGGGNQPQHF
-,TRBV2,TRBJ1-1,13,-,TGTGCCAGCAGGTCAGGGAGGAACACTGAAGCTTTCTTT,CASRSGRNTEAFF
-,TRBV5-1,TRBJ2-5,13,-,TGCGCCAGCAGCTCTCGAGGGTTAGAGACCCAGTACTTC,CASSSRGLETQYF
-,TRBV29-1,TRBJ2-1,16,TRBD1,TGCAGCGTTGAAGATCCAGACAGGGGTTGGACAAATGAGCAGTTCTTC,CSVEDPDRGWTNEQFF
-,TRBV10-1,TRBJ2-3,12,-,TGCGCCAGCAGTTCGGGGACAGATACGCAGTATTTT,CASSSGTDTQYF
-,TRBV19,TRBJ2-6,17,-,TGTGCCAGTAGTATTGATCTCCAACTGGCTGGGGCCAACGTCCTGACTTTC,CASSIDLQLAGANVLTF
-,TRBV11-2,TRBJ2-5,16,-,TGTGCCAGCAGCTTAGTCCCCCAGAGTATGTGGGCGACCCAGTACTTC,CASSLVPQSMWATQYF
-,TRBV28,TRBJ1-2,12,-,TGTGCCAGCAGTTTTGGAGAAAGAGGCTACACCTTC,CASSFGERGYTF
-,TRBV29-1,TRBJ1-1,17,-,TGCAGCGTTGAAGATTATGACTCCGGGACGAAGGACACTGAAGCTTTCTTT,CSVEDYDSGTKDTEAFF
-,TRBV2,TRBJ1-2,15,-,TGTGCCAGCAGCGCGGGACGGAGGCTAAACTATGGCTACACCTTC,CASSAGRRLNYGYTF
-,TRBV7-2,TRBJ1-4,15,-,TGTGCCAGCAGCTTTAAAGTGGGCTGGGATGAAAAACTGTTTTTT,CASSFKVGWDEKLFF
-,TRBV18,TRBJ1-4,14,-,TGTGCCAGCTCACCGTACGGATTTAATGAAAAACTGTTTTTT,CASSPYGFNEKLFF
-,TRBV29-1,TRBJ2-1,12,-,TGCAGCGGGGGAGCTACCTACAATGAGCAGTTCTTC,CSGGATYNEQFF
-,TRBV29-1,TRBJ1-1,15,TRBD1,TGCAGCGTTGTGCCCCCCGACAGGGTAGGGACTGAAGCTTTCTTT,CSVVPPDRVGTEAFF
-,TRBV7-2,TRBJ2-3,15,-,TGTGCCAGCAGCGCGGGACTGGCTAGCACAGATACGCAGTATTTT,CASSAGLASTDTQYF
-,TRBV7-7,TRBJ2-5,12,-,TGTGCTAGCAGCTTAGACGCCAAGACCCAGTACTTC,CASSLDAKTQYF
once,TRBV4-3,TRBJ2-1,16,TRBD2,TGCGCCAGCAGCCAAGGTAGCGGGGGGTCCTACAATGAGCAGTTCTTC,CASSQGSGGSYNEQFF
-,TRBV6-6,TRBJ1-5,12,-,TGTGCCAGCAGTCCTAGGGATCAGCCCCAGCATTTT,CASSPRDQPQHF
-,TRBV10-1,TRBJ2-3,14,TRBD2,TGCGCCAGCAGTGAGAGGGGAGGGCCAGATACGCAGTATTTT,CASSERGGPDTQYF
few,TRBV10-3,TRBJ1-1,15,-,TGTGCCATCACTCCGGGAGGAGGGTCTAAGACTGAAGCTTTCTTT,CAITPGGGSKTEAFF
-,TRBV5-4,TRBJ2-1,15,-,TGTGCCAGCAGCTTGGACTTCTTCTCCTACAATGAGCAGTTCTTC,CASSLDFFSYNEQFF
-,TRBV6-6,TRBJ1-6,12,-,TGTGCCAGCAGTTACGGAAATTCACCCCTCCACTTT,CASSYGNSPLHF
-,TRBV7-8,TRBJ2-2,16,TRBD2,TGTGCCAGCAGCTTCAGAAGCGGGGGCCTGGCCGGGGAGCTGTTTTTT,CASSFRSGGLAGELFF
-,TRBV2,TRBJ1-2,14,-,TGTGCCAGCAGTGAATGGGAGGGCTACTATGGCTACACCTTC,CASSEWEGYYGYTF
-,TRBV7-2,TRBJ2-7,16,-,TGTGCCAGCAGCGCCCTATTGGGGGTCCCCTCCTACGAGCAGTACTTC,CASSALLGVPSYEQYF
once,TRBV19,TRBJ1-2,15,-,TGTGCCAGTGTGGGGGCCGGGACCGCAAACTATGGCTACACCTTC,CASVGAGTANYGYTF
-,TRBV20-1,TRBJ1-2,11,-,TGCAGTGCCCCTCGTGAGCACGGCTACACCTTC,CSAPREHGYTF
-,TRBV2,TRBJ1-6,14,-,TGTGCCAGCAGTGAACAGGTTGTTTATTCACCCCTCCACTTT,CASSEQVVYSPLHF
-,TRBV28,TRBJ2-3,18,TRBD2,TGTGCCAGCTCGTTTCGGGGGGGGGCCGCTTACGGCACAGATACGCAGTATTTT,CASSFRGGAAYGTDTQYF
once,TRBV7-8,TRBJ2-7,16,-,TGTGCCAGCAGCTTAATATTGGGGGAAGGGTCCTACGAGCAGTACTTC,CASSLILGEGSYEQYF
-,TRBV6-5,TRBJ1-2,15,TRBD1,TGTGCCAGCAGTTACTACCTGGACAGGGGGCATGGCTACACCTTC,CASSYYLDRGHGYTF
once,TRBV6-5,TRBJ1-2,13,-,TGTGCCAGCAGTTTCCCTATGGGGTATGGCTACACCTTC,CASSFPMGYGYTF
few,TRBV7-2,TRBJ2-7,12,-,TGTGCCAGCAGCCCCAGTCGGATCGAGCAGTACTTC,CASSPSRIEQYF
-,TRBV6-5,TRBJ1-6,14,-,TGTGCCAGCAGTTATCGGCAGGGAGATTCACCCCTCCACTTT,CASSYRQGDSPLHF
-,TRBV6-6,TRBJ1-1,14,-,TGTGCCAGCAGTTCAATGGGGCGGGCCACTGAAGCTTTCTTT,CASSSMGRATEAFF
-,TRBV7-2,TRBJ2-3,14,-,TGTGCCAGCAGCGCTTTCGGGGCGACAGATACGCAGTATTTT,CASSAFGATDTQYF
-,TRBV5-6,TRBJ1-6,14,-,TGTGCCAGCAGCAGCGACAGAAGGGCGTCACCCCTCCACTTT,CASSSDRRASPLHF
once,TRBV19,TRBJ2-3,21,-,TGTGCCAGTAGTATAGAAGGCACGGGGCCCAGCCTTCGTTATAGCACAGATACGCAGTATTTT,CASSIEGTGPSLRYSTDTQYF
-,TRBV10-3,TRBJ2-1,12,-,TGTGCCATCAGTGAGGACCGCAATGAGCAGTTCTTC,CAISEDRNEQFF
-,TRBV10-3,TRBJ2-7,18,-,TGTGCCATCAGTGAGTCGGGACCTGGTTCAACGGGGTCCTACGAGCAGTACTTC,CAISESGPGSTGSYEQYF
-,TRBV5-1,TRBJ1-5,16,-,TGTGCCAGCAGCCGGGGGGCATCCGGGTTTAATCAGCCCCAGCATTTT,CASSRGASGFNQPQHF
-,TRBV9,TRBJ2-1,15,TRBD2,TGTGCCAGCAGCGTAGGTAGCGGGGCTAAGAGGGAGCAGTTCTTC,CASSVGSGAKREQFF
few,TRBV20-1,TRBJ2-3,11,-,TGCAGTGCTTATGATCGGGGGAAGCAGTATTTT,CSAYDRGKQYF
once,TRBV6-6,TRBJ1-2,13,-,TGTGCCAGCAGTTACTTGCATAACTATGGCTACACCTTC,CASSYLHNYGYTF